The source of this TCR beta chain is a study of blood T cell repertoires in COVID-19. TCRdb's table, derived via immunoSEQ multiplex PCR, lists solely in-frame clones and lacks some. Of just under 350,000 clones listed, over 80% are singletons. V lost 2 bases and J lost 5, with 9 bases in between. CDR1 and CDR2 from the germline V gene are SGHAT and FQNNGV. The CDR3 contains 14 residues. The rearrangement links TRBV11-2 to TRBJ2-2; TRBD2 might be the D (6 bases). This receptor was obtained from a woman aged 45-65 years with COVID-19, enrolled during active disease. Specimen: peripheral blood. CDR3 bases: TGTGCCAGCAGCTTACTTCGGGGGACCGGGGAGCTGTTTTTT. Its translation: CASSLLRGTGELFF.